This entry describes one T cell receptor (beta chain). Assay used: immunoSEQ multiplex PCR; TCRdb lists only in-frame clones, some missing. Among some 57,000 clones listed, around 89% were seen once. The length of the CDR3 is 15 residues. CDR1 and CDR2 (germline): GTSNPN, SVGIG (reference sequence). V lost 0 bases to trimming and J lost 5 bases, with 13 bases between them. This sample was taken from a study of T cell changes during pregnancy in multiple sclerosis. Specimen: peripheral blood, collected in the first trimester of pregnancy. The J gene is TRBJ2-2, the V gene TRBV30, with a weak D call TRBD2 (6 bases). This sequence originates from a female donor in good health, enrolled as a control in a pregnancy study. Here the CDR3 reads CAWSVGRGWTGELFF. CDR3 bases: TGTGCCTGGAGTGTAGGCCGGGGGTGGACCGGGGAGCTGTTTTTT.